This T cell receptor (beta chain) was documented in a study of blood T cell repertoires in COVID-19. Looking at the study overall: Both acute and convalescent COVID-19 samples were obtained from the United States, Italy and Spain. T cells, B-cell-depleted T cells, or PBMCs supplied cDNA or gDNA.

Notes on this clone: This sample includes further DNA sequences coding for the same CDR3.

As originally analysed: Amplification of reference gene primers was used by the study to estimate nucleated cell counts. TCRdb keeps only in-frame clones here, not all; method: immunoSEQ multiplex PCR. That table is the source of V, J and clone size, and D and trimming were worked out from the DNA. The sample shows roughly 100,000 clones, under 80% of them seen only once. Germline CDR1 is MNHNS and CDR2 is SASEGT. The V and J ends lost 2 bases and 3 bases respectively, with 5 bases between them. This CDR3 is 12 amino acids long. Sequenced input: peripheral blood. The chain couples TRBV6-1 to TRBJ2-7; D is uncertain. The sequence derives from a woman aged 70 to 79 with acute or convalescent COVID-19. The CDR3 DNA reads as TGTGCCAGCAGTGAACCAGGCTACGAGCAGTACTTC. It codes for CASSEPGYEQYF.